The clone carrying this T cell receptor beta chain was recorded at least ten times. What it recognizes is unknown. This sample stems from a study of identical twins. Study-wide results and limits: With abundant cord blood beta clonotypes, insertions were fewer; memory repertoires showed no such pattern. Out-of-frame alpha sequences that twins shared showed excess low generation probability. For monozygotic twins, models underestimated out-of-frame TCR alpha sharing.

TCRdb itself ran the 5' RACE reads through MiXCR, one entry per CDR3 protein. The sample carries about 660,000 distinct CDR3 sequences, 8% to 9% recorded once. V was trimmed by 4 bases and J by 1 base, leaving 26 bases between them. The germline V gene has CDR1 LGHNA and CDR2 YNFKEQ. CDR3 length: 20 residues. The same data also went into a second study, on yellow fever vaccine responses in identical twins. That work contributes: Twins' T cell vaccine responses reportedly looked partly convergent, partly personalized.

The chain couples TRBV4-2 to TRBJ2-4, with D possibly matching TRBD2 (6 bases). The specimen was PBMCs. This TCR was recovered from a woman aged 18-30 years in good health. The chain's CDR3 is CASSPGGAQRDFQAKNIQYF. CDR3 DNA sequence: TGTGCCAGCAGCCCTGGCGGGGCACAGAGGGATTTCCAGGCCAAAAACATTCAGTACTTC.